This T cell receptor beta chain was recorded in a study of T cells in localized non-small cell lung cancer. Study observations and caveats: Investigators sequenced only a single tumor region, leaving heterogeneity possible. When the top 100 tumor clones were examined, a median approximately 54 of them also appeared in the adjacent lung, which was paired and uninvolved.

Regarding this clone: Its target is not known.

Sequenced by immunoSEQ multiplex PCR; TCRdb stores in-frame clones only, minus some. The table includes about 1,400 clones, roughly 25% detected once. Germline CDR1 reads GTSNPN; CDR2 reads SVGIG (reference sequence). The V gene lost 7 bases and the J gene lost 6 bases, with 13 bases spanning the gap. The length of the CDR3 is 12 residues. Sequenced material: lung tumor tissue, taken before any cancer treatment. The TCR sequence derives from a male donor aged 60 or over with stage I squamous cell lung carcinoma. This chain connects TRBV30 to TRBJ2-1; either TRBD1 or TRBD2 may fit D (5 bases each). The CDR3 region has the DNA TGTGCCTCCCTGGGGGTTCGCAATGAGCAGTTCTTC. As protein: CASLGVRNEQFF.